The rows below give T cell receptor beta chains drawn from one sample of a study of CD8 T cells in Susac syndrome. TCRdb redid the calling of the immunoSEQ multiplex PCR reads with MiXCR, one entry per CDR3 protein. The sample shows roughly 180,000 distinct CDR3 sequences, approximately 95% of them seen only once. Material for sequencing was CD4+ T cells from PBMCs. The receptor source for this set is a human donor in good health. Each CDR3 is given with its conserved first and last residue. D genes are given only for firm matches. Only some rows state a clone size, as once, few, many or a class for expanded clones.

D	V	J	size	CDR3	DNA
.	TRBV7-9	TRBJ1-1	.	CASLPVLNTEAFF	TGTGCCAGCCTGCCTGTCCTGAACACTGAAGCTTTCTTT
.	TRBV27	TRBJ2-7	.	CASSLAGQLYEQYF	TGTGCCAGCAGTTTAGCCGGACAGCTCTACGAGCAGTACTTC
.	TRBV3-1	TRBJ1-2	.	CASSHRVGGYTF	TGTGCCAGCAGCCACAGGGTAGGAGGCTACACCTTC
.	TRBV29-1	TRBJ1-2	.	CSVHRGWTNGYTF	TGCAGCGTCCACAGAGGGTGGACGAACGGCTACACCTTC
.	TRBV29-1	TRBJ2-1	.	CSVVPRTNFNVEFF	TGCAGCGTTGTTCCGAGGACTAACTTCAACGTGGAGTTCTTC
.	TRBV29-1	TRBJ1-2	.	CSVERGYQNYGYTF	TGCAGCGTTGAGCGGGGGTATCAGAACTATGGCTACACCTTC
.	TRBV9	TRBJ2-3	few	CASSVRADTQYF	TGTGCCAGCAGCGTTCGGGCAGATACGCAGTATTTT
TRBD2	TRBV7-2	TRBJ2-7	.	CASSLEPAGVREQYF	TGTGCCAGCAGCTTAGAACCAGCGGGAGTGAGGGAGCAGTACTTC
.	TRBV20-1	TRBJ2-7	.	CSARDPPRAEQYF	TGCAGTGCTAGAGATCCCCCGAGAGCCGAGCAGTACTTC
.	TRBV30	TRBJ2-1	.	CAWSPSGDEQFF	TGTGCCTGGAGTCCTTCAGGAGATGAGCAGTTCTTC
.	TRBV7-9	TRBJ2-2	once	CASSRRTSGGELFF	TGTGCCAGCAGCCGACGGACCTCTGGCGGGGAGCTGTTTTTT
TRBD1	TRBV15	TRBJ2-3	.	CATSRDWDSSTDTQYF	TGTGCCACCAGCAGAGATTGGGACAGTAGCACAGATACGCAGTATTTT
.	TRBV20-1	TRBJ2-5	once	CSARDHGGITETQYF	TGCAGTGCTAGAGATCACGGCGGGATAACAGAGACCCAGTACTTC
.	TRBV5-4	TRBJ2-7	.	CASSLNGKTYEQYF	TGTGCCAGCAGCTTGAACGGAAAGACCTACGAGCAGTACTTC
TRBD2	TRBV20-1	TRBJ2-1	once	CSARPLLAGVLFF	TGCAGTGCCAGACCTCTATTAGCGGGAGTTTTGTTCTTC
.	TRBV2	TRBJ2-5	.	CASSADEGKETQYF	TGTGCCAGCAGTGCTGACGAGGGGAAAGAGACCCAGTACTTC
TRBD1	TRBV20-1	TRBJ2-5	.	CSARPTGLETQYF	TGCAGTGCTAGACCGACAGGGTTGGAGACCCAGTACTTC
.	TRBV3-1	TRBJ2-7	once	CASSQVDARRDEQYF	TGTGCCAGCAGCCAAGTCGACGCCCGGAGGGACGAGCAGTACTTC
TRBD2	TRBV5-1	TRBJ2-3	.	CASSLDGRLAGETQYF	TGCGCCAGCAGCTTGGATGGTCGACTAGCGGGAGAGACGCAGTATTTT
TRBD2	TRBV27	TRBJ2-7	.	CASAAGGPSTLKQYF	TGTGCCAGCGCAGCGGGGGGACCCTCTACACTCAAGCAGTACTTC
TRBD1	TRBV4-2	TRBJ1-2	.	CASSQSDRGDYGYTF	TGTGCCAGCAGCCAATCCGACAGGGGGGACTATGGCTACACCTTC
TRBD1	TRBV30	TRBJ1-2	.	CAWSPGDRTNYGYTF	TGTGCCTGGAGTCCAGGGGACAGAACAAACTATGGCTACACCTTC
TRBD2	TRBV5-1	TRBJ2-7	once	CATSTSGSPSYEQYF	TGCGCCACGTCGACTAGCGGGAGCCCTTCCTACGAGCAGTACTTC
TRBD1	TRBV14	TRBJ1-2	.	CASSLGTGGTYGYTF	TGTGCCAGCAGCCTCGGGACAGGGGGTACATATGGCTACACCTTC
TRBD2	TRBV9	TRBJ2-1	.	CASSVGTSGRNEQFF	TGTGCCAGCAGCGTCGGGACTAGCGGGAGAAATGAGCAGTTCTTC
.	TRBV30	TRBJ2-4	.	CAWSGNRFLAKNIQYF	TGTGCCTGGAGTGGTAACAGGTTCCTAGCCAAAAACATTCAGTACTTC
.	TRBV4-3	TRBJ2-1	.	CASSQDETTIYNEQFF	TGCGCCAGCAGCCAAGATGAGACCACCATCTACAATGAGCAGTTCTTC
TRBD2	TRBV11-3	TRBJ2-1	.	CASSLGGLAGYNEQFF	TGTGCCAGCAGCTTAGGCGGACTAGCGGGATACAATGAGCAGTTCTTC
.	TRBV20-1	TRBJ1-4	.	CSAEGRLNEKLFF	TGCAGTGCCGAGGGCAGGCTTAATGAAAAACTGTTTTTT
.	TRBV15	TRBJ1-1	.	CATSRGKNTEAFF	TGTGCCACCAGCAGAGGAAAGAACACTGAAGCTTTCTTT
TRBD2	TRBV7-9	TRBJ2-1	.	CASSLITGRLAFF	TGTGCCAGCAGCTTAATCACCGGGAGGTTGGCGTTCTTC
TRBD2	TRBV12-3/TRBV12-4	TRBJ2-3	.	CASRRTSGGDTQYF	TGTGCCAGCAGGCGGACTAGCGGTGGCGATACGCAGTATTTT
TRBD1	TRBV6-6	TRBJ1-2	.	CASTKTGTAYGYTF	TGTGCCAGCACCAAGACCGGGACAGCCTATGGCTACACCTTC
.	TRBV29-1	TRBJ2-7	.	CSVQMGGGHEQYF	TGCAGCGTGCAAATGGGGGGGGGCCACGAGCAGTACTTC
.	TRBV3-1	TRBJ1-4	.	CASSQATNEKLFF	TGTGCCAGCAGCCAAGCAACTAATGAAAAACTGTTTTTT
.	TRBV7-2	TRBJ2-1	.	CASSLATHPLREQFF	TGTGCCAGCAGCTTAGCTACCCATCCGTTGCGTGAGCAGTTCTTC
TRBD1	TRBV29-1	TRBJ2-7	.	CSVAEGQGYEQYF	TGCAGCGTTGCGGAGGGACAGGGCTACGAGCAGTACTTC
.	TRBV5-1	TRBJ1-1	.	CASSLGGRKNTEAFF	TGCGCCAGCAGCTTAGGAGGACGGAAGAACACTGAAGCTTTCTTT
.	TRBV30	TRBJ1-5	.	CAWSGGGSQPQHF	TGTGCCTGGAGTGGCGGGGGATCTCAGCCCCAGCATTTT
.	TRBV2	TRBJ1-5	.	CASSVESRGYQPQHF	TGTGCCAGCAGTGTTGAATCGAGGGGGTATCAGCCCCAGCATTTT
TRBD1	TRBV2	TRBJ1-5	.	CASSGTGLGQPQHF	TGTGCCAGCAGTGGGACAGGGCTTGGTCAGCCCCAGCATTTT
.	TRBV29-1	TRBJ2-2	.	CSALPGKGMDGELFF	TGCAGCGCCCTCCCGGGAAAAGGGATGGACGGGGAGCTGTTTTTT
.	TRBV12-3/TRBV12-4	TRBJ1-2	.	CASSYRNYGYTF	TGTGCCAGCAGTTACCGAAACTATGGCTACACCTTC
TRBD2	TRBV4-3	TRBJ2-2	.	CASSRDTSGSTGELFF	TGCGCCAGCAGCCGAGACACTAGCGGGAGCACCGGGGAGCTGTTTTTT
.	TRBV11-3	TRBJ2-4	once	CASSLTAKNIQYF	TGTGCCAGCTCCTTGACGGCCAAAAACATTCAGTACTTC
.	TRBV30	TRBJ1-5	.	CAWSVQGQPQHF	TGTGCCTGGAGTGTACAGGGACAGCCCCAGCATTTT
.	TRBV13	TRBJ2-6	.	CASSLNRGTGANVLTF	TGTGCCAGCAGCTTAAATAGGGGGACTGGGGCCAACGTCCTGACTTTC
.	TRBV6-2/TRBV6-3	TRBJ2-7	.	CASSFIDNYEQYF	TGTGCCAGCAGTTTTATCGACAACTACGAGCAGTACTTC
.	TRBV20-1	TRBJ1-2	.	CSALEVGAVGYTF	TGCAGTGCTCTTGAAGTGGGCGCTGTAGGCTACACCTTC
TRBD1	TRBV9	TRBJ2-1	few	CASSARDRDYNEQFF	TGTGCCAGCAGCGCCCGGGACAGGGACTACAATGAGCAGTTCTTC
.	TRBV27	TRBJ1-2	.	CASSLTGLYGYTF	TGTGCCAGCAGTTTAACAGGCCTCTATGGCTACACCTTC
.	TRBV29-1	TRBJ2-7	.	CSVAGQSYEQYF	TGCAGCGTTGCCGGACAGTCCTACGAGCAGTACTTC
.	TRBV7-2	TRBJ2-1	.	CASSPRAGPPMNEQFF	TGTGCCAGCAGCCCCAGAGCGGGCCCCCCGATGAATGAGCAGTTCTTC
TRBD2	TRBV13	TRBJ2-7	.	CASSPRTSGMYYEQYF	TGTGCCAGCAGCCCCCGAACTAGCGGGATGTACTACGAGCAGTACTTC